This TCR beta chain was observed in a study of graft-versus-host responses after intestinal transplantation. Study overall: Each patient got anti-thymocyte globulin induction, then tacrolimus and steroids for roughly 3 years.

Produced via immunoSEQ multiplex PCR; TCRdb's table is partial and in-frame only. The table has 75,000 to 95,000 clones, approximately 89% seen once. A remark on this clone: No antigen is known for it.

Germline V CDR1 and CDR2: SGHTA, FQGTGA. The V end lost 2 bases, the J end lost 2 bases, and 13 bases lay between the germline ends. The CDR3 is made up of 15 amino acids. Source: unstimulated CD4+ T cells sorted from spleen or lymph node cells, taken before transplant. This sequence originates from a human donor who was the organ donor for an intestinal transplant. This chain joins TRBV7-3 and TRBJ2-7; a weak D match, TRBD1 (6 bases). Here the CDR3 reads CASSLGGGLAYEQYF. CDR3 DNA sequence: TGTGCCAGCAGCTTAGGGGGCGGACTCGCCTACGAGCAGTACTTC.